This T cell receptor beta chain was sequenced during a study of T cells in Graves' hyperthyroidism and ophthalmopathy. About the study: Prior to any treatment, at the point of initial diagnosis, peripheral blood was collected.

Amplification of TCR beta CDR3 regions used RNA as the template. An initial round of RT-PCR targeting the TCR CDR3 relied on the HTBI primer set. Each CDR3 protein is one row after TCRdb ran MiXCR on the multiplex PCR reads. The table includes 800,000 or so distinct CDR3 sequences, about 38% detected once. Study-level findings and limits: In the blood, most expanded thyroid clonotypes above 0.001 appeared as well. Patients with ophthalmopathy were separated from those with stable hyperthyroidism by a 13 V-J model.

The definition of stable Graves' hyperthyroidism was no ophthalmopathy progression within 18 months. For this clonotype: Its antigen is not identified.

Germline values: CDR1 SGHRS, CDR2 YFSETQ. The CDR3 is 15 residues long. V lost 1 base and J lost 5; bases outside the gene matches: 9. This sequence joins TRBV5-1 and TRBJ2-7; 7 bases line up with TRBD1. Sequencing was done on a sample of blood. This receptor was identified in a man between 18 and 29 years old with Graves' hyperthyroidism. This CDR3 reads CASSLPGTVFHEQYF. The CDR3 DNA reads as TGCGCCAGCAGCTTGCCGGGGACAGTGTTTCACGAGCAGTACTTC.